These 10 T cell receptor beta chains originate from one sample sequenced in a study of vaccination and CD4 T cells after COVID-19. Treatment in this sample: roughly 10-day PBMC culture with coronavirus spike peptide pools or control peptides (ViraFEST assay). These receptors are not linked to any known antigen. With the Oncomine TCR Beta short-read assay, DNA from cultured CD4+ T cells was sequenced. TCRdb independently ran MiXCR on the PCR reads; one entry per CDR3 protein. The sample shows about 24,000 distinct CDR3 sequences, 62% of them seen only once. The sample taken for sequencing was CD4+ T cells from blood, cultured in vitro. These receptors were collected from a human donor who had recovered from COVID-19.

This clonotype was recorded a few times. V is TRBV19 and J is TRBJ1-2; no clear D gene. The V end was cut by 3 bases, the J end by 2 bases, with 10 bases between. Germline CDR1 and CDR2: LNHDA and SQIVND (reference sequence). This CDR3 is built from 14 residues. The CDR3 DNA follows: TGTGCCAGTAGTATTACCACGCTCAACTATGGCTACACCTTC. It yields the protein CASSITTLNYGYTF.

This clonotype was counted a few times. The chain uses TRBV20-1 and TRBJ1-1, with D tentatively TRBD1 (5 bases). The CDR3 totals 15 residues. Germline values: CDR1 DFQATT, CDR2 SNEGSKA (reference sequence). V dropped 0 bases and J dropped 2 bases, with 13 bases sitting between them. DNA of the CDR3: TGCAGTGCTAGAGAAAAGGAGGGACCTAACACTGAAGCTTTCTTT. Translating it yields CSAREKEGPNTEAFF.

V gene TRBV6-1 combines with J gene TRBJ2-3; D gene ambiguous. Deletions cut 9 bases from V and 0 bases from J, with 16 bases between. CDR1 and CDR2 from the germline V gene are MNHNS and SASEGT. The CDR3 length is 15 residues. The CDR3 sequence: CASRRSSYSTDTQYF. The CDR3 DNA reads TGTGCCAGTCGACGGTCGAGCTATAGCACAGATACGCAGTATTTT.

The CDR3 sequence is CSARDSPGRQGGGVAKNIQYF. CDR3 sequence (DNA): TGCAGTGCTAGAGATTCGCCTGGCCGCCAGGGTGGTGGGGTAGCCAAAAACATTCAGTACTTC. This chain uses TRBV20-1 with TRBJ2-4, with D possibly being TRBD1 (5 bases). V was shortened by 0 bases and J by 0 bases, with 27 bases between the two germline ends. The CDR3 is 21 residues long. The germline V gene encodes CDR1 DFQATT and CDR2 SNEGSKA (reference sequence).

For the CDR3, the DNA is TGTGCCAGCAGCTTAGCGCCCGGGCCCCGGGAGACCCAGTACTTC. Its protein is CASSLAPGPRETQYF. V is TRBV7-2 and J is TRBJ2-5; D gene unclear. The V gene lost 0 bases and the J gene lost 5 bases, with 13 bases spanning the gap. This CDR3 has 15 residues. Germline CDR1 reads SGHTA; CDR2 reads FQGNSA.

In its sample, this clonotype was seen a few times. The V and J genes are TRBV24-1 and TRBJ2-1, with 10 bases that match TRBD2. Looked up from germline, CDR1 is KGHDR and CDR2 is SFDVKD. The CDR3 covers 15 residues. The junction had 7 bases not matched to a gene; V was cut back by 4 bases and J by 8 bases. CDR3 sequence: CATSDPSGRSDEQFF. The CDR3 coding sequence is TGTGCCACCAGTGACCCTAGCGGGAGATCTGATGAGCAGTTCTTC.

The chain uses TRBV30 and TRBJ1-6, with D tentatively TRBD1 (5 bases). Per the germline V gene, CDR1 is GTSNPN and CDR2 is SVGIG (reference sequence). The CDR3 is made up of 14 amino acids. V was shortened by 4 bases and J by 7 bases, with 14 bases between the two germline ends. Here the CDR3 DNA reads TGTGCCTGGACTAATCCCCCAGGGAATTCACCCCTCCACTTT. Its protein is CAWTNPPGNSPLHF. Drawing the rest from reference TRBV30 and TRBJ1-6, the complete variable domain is SQTIHQWPATLVQPVGSPLSLECTVEGTSNPNLYWYRQAAGRGLQLLFYSVGIGQISSEVPQNLSASRPQDRQFILSSKKLLLSDSGFYLCAWTNPPGNSPLHFGNGTRLTVT.

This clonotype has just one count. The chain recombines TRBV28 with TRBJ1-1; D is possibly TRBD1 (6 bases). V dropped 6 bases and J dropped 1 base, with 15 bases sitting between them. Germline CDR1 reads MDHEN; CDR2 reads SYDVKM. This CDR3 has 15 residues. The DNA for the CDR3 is TGTGCCAGCAGCACAGGGTTTTGGGGGAACACTGAAGCTTTCTTT. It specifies CASSTGFWGNTEAFF.

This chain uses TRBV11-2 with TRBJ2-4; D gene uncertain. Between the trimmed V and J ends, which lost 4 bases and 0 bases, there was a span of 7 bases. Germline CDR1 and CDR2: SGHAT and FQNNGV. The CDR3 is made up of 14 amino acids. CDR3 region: CASSSGVAKNIQYF. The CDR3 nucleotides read TGTGCCAGCAGCTCCGGAGTAGCCAAAAACATTCAGTACTTC.

This chain's CDR3 is CASTRDRGNEQYF. DNA for the CDR3: TGTGCCAGTACCCGGGACAGGGGCAACGAGCAGTACTTC. The chain recombines TRBV11-2 with TRBJ2-7; 10 bases map to TRBD1. Germline V gene data show CDR1 as SGHAT and CDR2 as FQNNGV. This CDR3 is 13 amino acids long. With 9 bases clipped from V and 5 bases from J, the junction kept 7 bases outside the gene matches.